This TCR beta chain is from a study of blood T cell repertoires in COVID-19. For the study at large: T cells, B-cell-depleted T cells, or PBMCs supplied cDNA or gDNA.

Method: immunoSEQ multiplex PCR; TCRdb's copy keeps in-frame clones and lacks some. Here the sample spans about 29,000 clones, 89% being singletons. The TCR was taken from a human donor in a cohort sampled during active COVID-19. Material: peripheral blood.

CDR3 in DNA: TGTGCCAGCGACCGTTACACAGGGGATGAGCAGTTCTTC. This codes for CASDRYTGDEQFF. The rearrangement links TRBV11-1 to TRBJ2-1; 7 bases fit TRBD1. This CDR3 has 13 residues. Losses at the gene ends were 8 bases for V and 8 bases for J; bases not matched to a gene: 9. Germline CDR1 SGHAT, CDR2 FQDESV (reference sequence).